This TCR beta chain came from a study of T cells in Graves' hyperthyroidism and ophthalmopathy. As for the study in general: At the time of initial diagnosis and before any treatment, peripheral blood was collected. Study findings and constraints: Before onset, by a median of around six months, the model predicted ophthalmopathy.

CDR3 length: 17 residues. Germline V CDR1 and CDR2: SQVTM, ANQGSEA. V was clipped by 1 base and J by 2 bases; unmatched bases: 11. The CDR3 regions of TCR beta were amplified from RNA transcripts. A first-round RT-PCR of the TCR CDR3 used the HTBI primer set. Using its own MiXCR run on the multiplex PCR reads, TCRdb lists one record per CDR3 protein. The repertoire holds a few hundred thousand distinct CDR3 sequences, with approximately 15% as singletons. There are many counts of this clonotype. The antigen is not known. Sequenced: blood. This clonotype originated in an older woman with Graves' ophthalmopathy. The chain is built from TRBV29-1 and TRBJ2-5, with 9 bases identical to TRBD1. CDR3 region: CSVEGTGARAEQETQYF. In nucleotides, the CDR3 is TGCAGCGTTGAAGGGACAGGGGCTCGCGCGGAACAAGAGACCCAGTACTTC.